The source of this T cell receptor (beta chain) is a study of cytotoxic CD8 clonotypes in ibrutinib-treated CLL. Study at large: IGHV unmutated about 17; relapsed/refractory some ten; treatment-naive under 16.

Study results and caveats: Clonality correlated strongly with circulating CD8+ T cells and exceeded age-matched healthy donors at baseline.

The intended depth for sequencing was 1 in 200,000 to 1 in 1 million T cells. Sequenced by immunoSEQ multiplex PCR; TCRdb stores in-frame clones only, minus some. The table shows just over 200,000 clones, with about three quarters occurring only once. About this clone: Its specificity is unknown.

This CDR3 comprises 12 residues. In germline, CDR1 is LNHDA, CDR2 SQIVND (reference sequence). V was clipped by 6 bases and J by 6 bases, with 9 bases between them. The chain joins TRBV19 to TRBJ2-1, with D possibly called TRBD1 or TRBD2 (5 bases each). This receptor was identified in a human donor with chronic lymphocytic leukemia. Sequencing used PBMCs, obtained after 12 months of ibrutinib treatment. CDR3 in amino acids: CASRGDPNEQFF. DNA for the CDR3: TGTGCCAGTAGGGGGGACCCCAATGAGCAGTTCTTC.